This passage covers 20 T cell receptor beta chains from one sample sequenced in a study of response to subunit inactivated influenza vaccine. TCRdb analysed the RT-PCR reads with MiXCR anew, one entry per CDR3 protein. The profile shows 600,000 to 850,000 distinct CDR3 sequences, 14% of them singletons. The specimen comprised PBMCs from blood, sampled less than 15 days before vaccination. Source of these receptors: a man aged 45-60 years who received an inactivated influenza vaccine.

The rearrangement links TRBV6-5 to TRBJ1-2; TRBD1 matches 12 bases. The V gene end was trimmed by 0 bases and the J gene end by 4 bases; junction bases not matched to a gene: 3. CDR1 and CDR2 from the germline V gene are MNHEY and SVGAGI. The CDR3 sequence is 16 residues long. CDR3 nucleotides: TGTGCCAGCAGTTACTCTGCGGGACAGGGGGCCTATGGCTACACCTTC. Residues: CASSYSAGQGAYGYTF.

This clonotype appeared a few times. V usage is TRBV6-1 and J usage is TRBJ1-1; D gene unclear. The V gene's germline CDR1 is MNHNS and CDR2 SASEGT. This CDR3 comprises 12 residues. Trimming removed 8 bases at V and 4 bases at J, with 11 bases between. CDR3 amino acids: CASAISGTEAFF. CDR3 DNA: TGTGCCAGCGCAATTTCTGGCACTGAAGCTTTCTTT.

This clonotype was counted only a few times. This chain's CDR3 is CSATLTANTEAFF. The CDR3 DNA reads as TGCAGTGCTACTTTGACAGCGAACACTGAAGCTTTCTTT. This chain connects TRBV20-1 to TRBJ1-1; weak D call: TRBD1 (5 bases). Trimming stripped 4 bases from V and 1 base from J, with 10 bases between. CDR3 length: 13 amino acids. CDR1 and CDR2 (germline): DFQATT, SNEGSKA (reference sequence).

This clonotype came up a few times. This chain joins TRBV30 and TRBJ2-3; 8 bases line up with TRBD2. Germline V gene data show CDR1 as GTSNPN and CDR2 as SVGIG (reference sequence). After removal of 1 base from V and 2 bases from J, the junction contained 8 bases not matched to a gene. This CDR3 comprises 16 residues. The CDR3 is CAWSGYWREVTDTQYF. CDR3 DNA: TGTGCCTGGAGTGGTTATTGGCGGGAGGTCACAGATACGCAGTATTTT.

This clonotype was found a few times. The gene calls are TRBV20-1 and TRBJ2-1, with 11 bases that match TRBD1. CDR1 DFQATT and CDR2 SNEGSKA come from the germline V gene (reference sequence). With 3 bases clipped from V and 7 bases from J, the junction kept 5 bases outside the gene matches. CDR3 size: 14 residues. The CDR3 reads CSARGWDRGNEQFF. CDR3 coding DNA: TGCAGTGCTAGGGGATGGGACAGGGGGAATGAGCAGTTCTTC.

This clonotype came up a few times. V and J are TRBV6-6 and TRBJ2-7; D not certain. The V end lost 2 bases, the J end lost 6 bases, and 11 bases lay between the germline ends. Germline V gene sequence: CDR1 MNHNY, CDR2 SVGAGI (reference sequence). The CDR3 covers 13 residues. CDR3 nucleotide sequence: TGTGCCAGCAGTTACGCTAGTACGCTCGAGCAGTACTTC. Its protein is CASSYASTLEQYF.

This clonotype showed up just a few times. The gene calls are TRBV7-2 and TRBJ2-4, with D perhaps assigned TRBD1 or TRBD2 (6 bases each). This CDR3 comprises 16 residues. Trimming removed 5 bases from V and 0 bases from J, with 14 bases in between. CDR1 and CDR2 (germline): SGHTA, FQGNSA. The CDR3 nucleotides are TGTGCCAGCAGCCCCCAACAGGGACTAGCCAAAAACATTCAGTACTTC. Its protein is CASSPQQGLAKNIQYF.

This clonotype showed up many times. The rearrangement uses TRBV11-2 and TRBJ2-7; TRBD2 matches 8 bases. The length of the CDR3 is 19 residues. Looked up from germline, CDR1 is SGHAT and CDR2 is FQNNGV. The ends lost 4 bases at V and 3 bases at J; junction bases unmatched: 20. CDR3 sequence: CASSSHRGTAGTSLYEQYF. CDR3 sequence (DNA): TGTGCCAGCAGCTCGCACCGTGGGACGGCCGGGACTAGTCTCTACGAGCAGTACTTC.

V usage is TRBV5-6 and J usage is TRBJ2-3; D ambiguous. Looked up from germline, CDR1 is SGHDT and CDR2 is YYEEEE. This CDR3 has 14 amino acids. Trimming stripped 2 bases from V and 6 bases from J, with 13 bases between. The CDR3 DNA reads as TGTGCCAGCAGCTTACTTGATTTAGTTGATACGCAGTATTTT. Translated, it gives CASSLLDLVDTQYF.

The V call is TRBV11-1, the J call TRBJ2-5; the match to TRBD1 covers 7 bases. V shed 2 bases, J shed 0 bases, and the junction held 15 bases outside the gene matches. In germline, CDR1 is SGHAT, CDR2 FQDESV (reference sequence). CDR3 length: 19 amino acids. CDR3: CASSLRKGTAQVYQETQYF. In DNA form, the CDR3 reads TGTGCCAGCAGCTTACGAAAAGGGACAGCCCAAGTGTACCAAGAGACCCAGTACTTC.

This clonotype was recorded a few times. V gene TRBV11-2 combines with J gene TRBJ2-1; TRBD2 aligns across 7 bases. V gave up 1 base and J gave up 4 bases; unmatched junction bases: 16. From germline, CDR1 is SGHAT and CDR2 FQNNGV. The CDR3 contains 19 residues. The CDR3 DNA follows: TGTGCCAGCAGCTTAGGGTATTTTCGTCTGGCTAGCGGTTACAATGAGCAGTTCTTC. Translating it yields CASSLGYFRLASGYNEQFF.

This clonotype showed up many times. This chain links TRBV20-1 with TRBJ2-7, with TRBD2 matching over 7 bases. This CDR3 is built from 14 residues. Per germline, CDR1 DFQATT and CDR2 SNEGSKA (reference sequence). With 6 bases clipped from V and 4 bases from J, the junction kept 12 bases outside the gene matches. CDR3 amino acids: CSALRGGRDYEQYF. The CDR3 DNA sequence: TGCAGTGCGCTCCGTGGCGGGAGAGATTACGAGCAGTACTTC.

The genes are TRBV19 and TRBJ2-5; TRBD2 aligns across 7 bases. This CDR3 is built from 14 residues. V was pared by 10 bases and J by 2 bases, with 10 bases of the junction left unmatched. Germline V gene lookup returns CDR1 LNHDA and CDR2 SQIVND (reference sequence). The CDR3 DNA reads TGTGCCACCGCGAGGGCGGGAGTACAAGAGACCCAGTACTTC. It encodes CATARAGVQETQYF.

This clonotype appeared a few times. The CDR3 DNA sequence: TGCGCCAGCAGCTTGGGTGGAGCGCTGGGTAATTACGAGCAGTACTTC. This sequence encodes CASSLGGALGNYEQYF. The V call is TRBV5-1, the J call TRBJ2-7; no clear D. V dropped 0 bases and J dropped 4 bases, with 17 bases sitting between them. The CDR3 covers 16 residues. In germline, CDR1 is SGHRS, CDR2 YFSETQ. Full variable domain (remainder filled in from reference TRBV5-1 and TRBJ2-7): KAGVTQTPRYLIKTRGQQVTLSCSPISGHRSVSWYQQTPGQGLQFLFEYFSETQRNKGNFPGRFSGRQFSNSRSEMNVSTLELGDSALYLCASSLGGALGNYEQYFGPGTRLTVT.

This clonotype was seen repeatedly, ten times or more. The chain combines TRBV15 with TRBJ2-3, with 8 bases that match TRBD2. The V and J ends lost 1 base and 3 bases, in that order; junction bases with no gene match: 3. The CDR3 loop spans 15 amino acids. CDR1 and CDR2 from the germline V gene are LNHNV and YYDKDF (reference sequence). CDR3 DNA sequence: TGTGCCACCAGCAGAGTTAGCGGGGCAACAGATACGCAGTATTTT. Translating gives CATSRVSGATDTQYF.

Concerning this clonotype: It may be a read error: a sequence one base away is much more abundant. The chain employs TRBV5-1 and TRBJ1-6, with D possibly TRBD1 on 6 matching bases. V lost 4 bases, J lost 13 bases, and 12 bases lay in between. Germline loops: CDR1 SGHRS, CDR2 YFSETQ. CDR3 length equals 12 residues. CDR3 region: CASSDRDIPLHF. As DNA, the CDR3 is TGCGCCAGCAGCGACCGGGACATTCCCCTCCACTTT.

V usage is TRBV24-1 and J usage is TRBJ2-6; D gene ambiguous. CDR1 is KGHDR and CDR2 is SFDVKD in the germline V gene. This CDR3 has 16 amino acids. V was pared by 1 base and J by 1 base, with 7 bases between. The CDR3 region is CATSDFSHSGANVLTF. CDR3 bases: TGTGCCACCAGTGATTTCTCGCATTCTGGGGCCAACGTCCTGACTTTC.

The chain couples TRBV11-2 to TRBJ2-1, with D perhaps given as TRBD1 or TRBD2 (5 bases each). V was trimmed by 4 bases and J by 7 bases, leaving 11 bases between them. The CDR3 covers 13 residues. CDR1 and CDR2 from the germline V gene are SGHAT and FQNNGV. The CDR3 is CASSSGPQNEQFF. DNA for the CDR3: TGTGCCAGCAGCTCGGGACCCCAGAATGAGCAGTTCTTC.

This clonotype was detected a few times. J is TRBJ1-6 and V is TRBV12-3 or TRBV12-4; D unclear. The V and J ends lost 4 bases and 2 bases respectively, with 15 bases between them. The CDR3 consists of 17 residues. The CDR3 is CASSYGSGNTYNSPLHF. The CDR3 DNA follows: TGTGCCAGCAGTTATGGGTCGGGGAACACCTATAATTCACCCCTCCACTTT.

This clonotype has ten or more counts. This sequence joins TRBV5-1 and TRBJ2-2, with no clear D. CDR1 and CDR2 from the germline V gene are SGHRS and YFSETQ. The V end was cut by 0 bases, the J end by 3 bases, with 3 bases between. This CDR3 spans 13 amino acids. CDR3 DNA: TGCGCCAGCAGCTTGGGACACACCGGGGAGCTGTTTTTT. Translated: CASSLGHTGELFF.